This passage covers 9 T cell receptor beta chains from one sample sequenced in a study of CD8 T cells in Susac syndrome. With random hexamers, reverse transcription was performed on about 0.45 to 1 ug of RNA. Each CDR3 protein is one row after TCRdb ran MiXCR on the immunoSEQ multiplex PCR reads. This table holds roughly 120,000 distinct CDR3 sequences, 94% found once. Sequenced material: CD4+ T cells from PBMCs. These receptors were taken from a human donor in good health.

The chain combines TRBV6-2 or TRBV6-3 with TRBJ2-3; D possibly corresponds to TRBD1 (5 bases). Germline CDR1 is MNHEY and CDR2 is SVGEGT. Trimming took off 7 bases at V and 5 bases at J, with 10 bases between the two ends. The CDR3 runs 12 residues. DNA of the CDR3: TGTGCCAGCACCGACAGAGGAGATACGCAGTATTTT. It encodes CASTDRGDTQYF.

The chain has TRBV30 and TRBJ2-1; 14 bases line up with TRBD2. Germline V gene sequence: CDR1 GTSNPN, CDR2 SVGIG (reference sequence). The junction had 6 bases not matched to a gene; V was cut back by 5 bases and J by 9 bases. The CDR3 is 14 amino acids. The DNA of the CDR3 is TGTGCCTGGGATGGACTAGCGGGAGGATCTGAGCAGTTCTTC. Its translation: CAWDGLAGGSEQFF.

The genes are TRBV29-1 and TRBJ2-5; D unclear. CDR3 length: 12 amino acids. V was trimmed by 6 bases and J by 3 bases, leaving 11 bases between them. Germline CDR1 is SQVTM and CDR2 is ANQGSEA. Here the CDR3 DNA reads TGCAGCGTCGCTACAGTAGAAGAGACCCAGTACTTC. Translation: CSVATVEETQYF. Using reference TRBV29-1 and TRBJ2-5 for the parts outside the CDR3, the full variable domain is SAVISQKPSRDICQRGTSLTIQCQVDSQVTMMFWYRQQPGQSLTLIATANQGSEATYESGFVIDKFPISRPNLTFSTLTVSNMSPEDSSIYLCSVATVEETQYFGPGTRLLVL.

CDR3 DNA sequence: TGTGCCAGCAGCGGCGGATCGGCCCACCAAGAGACCCAGTACTTC. Amino acids: CASSGGSAHQETQYF. The chain recombines TRBV9 with TRBJ2-5, with D uncertain. The CDR3 covers 15 residues. Looked up from germline, CDR1 is SGDLS and CDR2 is YYNGEE. V was shortened by 3 bases and J by 0 bases, with 12 bases between the two germline ends.

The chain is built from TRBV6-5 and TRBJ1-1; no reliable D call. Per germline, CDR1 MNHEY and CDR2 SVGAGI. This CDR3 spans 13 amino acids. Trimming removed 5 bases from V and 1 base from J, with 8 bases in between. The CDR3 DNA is TGTGCCAGCAGTCCCTCCGGGAACACTGAAGCTTTCTTT. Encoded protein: CASSPSGNTEAFF.

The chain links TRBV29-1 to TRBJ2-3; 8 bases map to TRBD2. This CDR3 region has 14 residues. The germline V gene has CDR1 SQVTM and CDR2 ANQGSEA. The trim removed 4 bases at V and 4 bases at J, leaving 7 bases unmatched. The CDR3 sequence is CSVGSGTTPDTQYF. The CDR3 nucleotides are TGCAGCGTTGGTAGCGGGACCACTCCAGATACGCAGTATTTT.

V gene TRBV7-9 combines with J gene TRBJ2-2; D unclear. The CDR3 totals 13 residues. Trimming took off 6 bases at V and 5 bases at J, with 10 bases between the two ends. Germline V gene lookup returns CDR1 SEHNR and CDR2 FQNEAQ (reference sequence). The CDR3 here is CASRPRETGELFF. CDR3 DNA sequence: TGTGCCAGCAGGCCAAGGGAAACCGGGGAGCTGTTTTTT.

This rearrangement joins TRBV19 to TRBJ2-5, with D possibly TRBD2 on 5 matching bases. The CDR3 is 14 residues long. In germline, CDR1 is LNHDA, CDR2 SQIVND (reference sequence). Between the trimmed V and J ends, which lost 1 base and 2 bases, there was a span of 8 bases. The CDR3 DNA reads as TGTGCCAGTAGTATAGCATCGGGACAAGAGACCCAGTACTTC. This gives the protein CASSIASGQETQYF.

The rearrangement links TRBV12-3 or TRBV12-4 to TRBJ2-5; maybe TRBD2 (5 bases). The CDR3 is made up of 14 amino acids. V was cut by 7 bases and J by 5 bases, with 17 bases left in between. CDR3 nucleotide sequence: TGTGCCAGCACCCCGTGGCCGGGAATGGAGACCCAGTACTTC. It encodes CASTPWPGMETQYF.